The source of this TCR beta chain is a study of radiotherapy plus CTLA-4 blockade in lung cancer. Study-level results: With interferon-beta, early dynamics of blood T cell clones were reported to best predict response.

About this clone itself: As yet, its antigen is unknown.

This CDR3 spans 15 amino acids. The germline V gene has CDR1 SGHTA and CDR2 FQGNSA. V shed 4 bases, J shed 6 bases, and the junction held 6 bases outside the gene matches. Libraries were prepared by immunoSEQ multiplex PCR; TCRdb keeps only in-frame clonotypes and omits some of them. The sample carries some 60,000 clones, 70% to 80% recorded once. The source material was peripheral blood, sampled from a patient treated with radiotherapy plus ipilimumab. The gene calls are TRBV7-2 and TRBJ1-5; 10 nucleotides agree with TRBD1. This sequence originates from a human donor with non-small cell lung cancer who had a complete response to radiotherapy plus ipilimumab. This CDR3 is CASSSRQGAGQPQHF. The CDR3 DNA follows: TGTGCCAGCAGCTCCCGACAGGGGGCCGGTCAGCCCCAGCATTTT.